Listed here are 8 T cell receptor beta chains from one sample, sequenced in a study of glioma-infiltrating T cells after dendritic cell vaccination. TCRdb's table, derived via immunoSEQ multiplex PCR, lists solely in-frame clones and lacks some. The sample holds 55,000 to 70,000 clones, approximately 85% seen once. The specimen comprised blood, sampled before dendritic cell vaccination. The receptor set was obtained from a human donor with glioblastoma.

This clone was picked up a small number of times. The chain couples TRBV6-5 to TRBJ2-2, with TRBD2 matching over 11 bases. With V trimmed by 6 bases and J by 5 bases, 5 bases remained unmatched. The CDR3 consists of 15 residues. In germline, CDR1 is MNHEY, CDR2 SVGAGI. The CDR3 loop is CASRVSGGATGELFF. In nucleotides, the CDR3 is TGTGCCAGCAGGGTTAGCGGGGGGGCAACCGGGGAGCTGTTTTTT.

V usage is TRBV7-2 and J usage is TRBJ1-1; D is uncertain. The CDR3 has 16 residues. Trimming took off 4 bases at V and 2 bases at J, with 17 bases between the two ends. The germline V gene has CDR1 SGHTA and CDR2 FQGNSA. CDR3 DNA sequence: TGTGCCAGCAGCTCACACCCCAGCGGCGGTAACACTGAAGCTTTCTTT. Amino acid sequence: CASSSHPSGGNTEAFF.

This clone was recorded once. The V and J genes are TRBV7-9 and TRBJ2-5; 9 nucleotides match TRBD2. The CDR3 contains 18 residues. Germline V lookup: CDR1 SEHNR, CDR2 FQNEAQ (reference sequence). V lost 4 bases to trimming and J lost 5 bases; unmatched junction nucleotides: 17. The chain's CDR3 is CASSSGATAGGFPETQYF. DNA of the CDR3: TGTGCCAGCAGCTCCGGGGCGACAGCGGGGGGCTTCCCGGAGACCCAGTACTTC.

This chain joins TRBV7-6 and TRBJ1-2; D is perhaps TRBD1 (6 bases). The CDR3 is made up of 14 amino acids. Germline CDR1 reads SGHVS; CDR2 reads FNYEAQ. The V gene lost 5 bases and the J gene lost 3 bases, with 13 bases spanning the gap. CDR3 sequence reads: CASSPQAGDYGYTF. Here the CDR3 DNA reads TGTGCCAGCAGCCCACAGGCAGGGGACTATGGCTACACCTTC.

The chain uses TRBV11-3 and TRBJ2-2, with TRBD1 matching over 7 bases. This CDR3 has 14 amino acids. With 5 bases clipped from V and 6 bases from J, the junction kept 6 bases outside the gene matches. Germline lookup yields CDR1 SGHNT and CDR2 YENEEA. CDR3 protein: CASSPITGAGELFF. The CDR3 nucleotides are TGTGCCAGCAGCCCTATCACAGGGGCCGGGGAGCTGTTTTTT. The full variable domain, completed using reference TRBV11-3 and TRBJ2-2, is EAGVVQSPRYKIIEKKQPVAFWCNPISGHNTLYWYLQNLGQGPELLIRYENEEAVDDSQLPKDRFSAERLKGVDSTLKIQPAELGDSAVYLCASSPITGAGELFFGEGSRLTVL.

CDR3 protein: CASSRGQIYGYTF. Here the CDR3 DNA reads TGTGCCAGCAGCCGTGGACAAATCTATGGCTACACCTTC. The chain employs TRBV11-1 and TRBJ1-2; D possibly corresponds to TRBD1 (5 bases). The CDR3 totals 13 residues. The germline gives CDR1 SGHAT, CDR2 FQDESV (reference sequence). The V gene lost 5 bases and the J gene lost 4 bases, with 11 bases spanning the gap. Supplemented by reference TRBV11-1 and TRBJ1-2, the full variable domain reads EAEVAQSPRYKITEKSQAVAFWCDPISGHATLYWYRQILGQGPELLVQFQDESVVDDSQLPKDRFSAERLKGVDSTLKIQPAELGDSAMYLCASSRGQIYGYTFGSGTRLTVV.

There are a few counts of this clone. The chain has TRBV5-5 and TRBJ1-1, with TRBD1 as a possible D gene (6 bases). The CDR3 has 15 residues. Deletions cut 4 bases from V and 1 base from J, with 14 bases between. Germline assignment: CDR1 SGHKS and CDR2 YYEKEE (reference sequence). This CDR3 reads CASSQAPGENTEAFF. CDR3 nucleotide sequence: TGTGCCAGCAGCCAAGCCCCAGGGGAGAACACTGAAGCTTTCTTT. Drawing the rest from reference TRBV5-5 and TRBJ1-1, the complete variable domain is DAGVTQSPTHLIKTRGQQVTLRCSPISGHKSVSWYQQVLGQGPQFIFQYYEKEERGRGNFPDRFSARQFPNYSSELNVNALLLGDSALYLCASSQAPGENTEAFFGQGTRLTVV.

The chain has TRBV4-1 and TRBJ1-5, with D perhaps TRBD1 (6 bases). The CDR3 consists of 18 residues. V was shortened by 2 bases and J by 5 bases, with 22 bases between the two germline ends. Germline CDR1 is MGHRA and CDR2 is YSYEKL. CDR3: CASSQRSDRKGGYQPQHF. CDR3 bases: TGCGCCAGCAGCCAACGTTCTGACAGGAAAGGGGGTTATCAGCCCCAGCATTTT.